These 27 T cell receptor beta chains came from one sample sequenced in a study of sequential checkpoint blockade in melanoma. Using immunoSEQ multiplex PCR, the repertoire was profiled, and TCRdb retains in-frame clones only, with some absent. The data hold 20,000 or so clones, with approximately 82% observed a single time. The treatment is: randomized to nivolumab then ipilimumab (arm A) or the reverse (arm B). The starting material was CD8+ T cells sorted from blood (inferred from file names), obtained from a patient given nivolumab and ipilimumab in sequence. The receptors come from a human donor with melanoma.

The genes are TRBV7-9 and TRBJ2-5, with 7 bases lining up with TRBD2. This CDR3 is 17 amino acids long. V shed 1 base and J 0 bases; nucleotides not matched to a gene: 8. CDR1 is SEHNR and CDR2 is FQNEAQ in the germline V gene (reference sequence). The CDR3 DNA reads TGTGCCAGCAGCTTAGTCGCACTAGCGCCCAACCAAGAGACCCAGTACTTC. Residues: CASSLVALAPNQETQYF.

V and J are TRBV6-5 and TRBJ2-1, with TRBD2 matching 7 bases. CDR3 length: 15 residues. V dropped 5 bases and J dropped 0; count of bases not matched to a gene: 4. Germline-derived CDR1 and CDR2 are MNHEY and SVGAGI. The CDR3 loop is CASSSGESSYNEQFF. DNA for the CDR3: TGTGCCAGCAGTAGCGGGGAGAGCTCCTACAATGAGCAGTTCTTC.

This chain links TRBV6-5 with TRBJ2-1; 7 nucleotides match TRBD2. Looked up from germline, CDR1 is MNHEY and CDR2 is SVGAGI. The CDR3 contains 16 residues. V lost 2 bases and J lost 4; bases outside the gene matches: 8. DNA for the CDR3: TGTGCCAGCAGTTACGGGTCTAGCGGAGTATACAATGAGCAGTTCTTC. Protein product: CASSYGSSGVYNEQFF.

V and J are TRBV6-5 and TRBJ1-4; no clear D. The CDR3 is made up of 12 amino acids. V was pared by 1 base and J by 12 bases, with 9 bases between. In germline, CDR1 is MNHEY, CDR2 SVGAGI. The CDR3 nucleotides read TGTGCCAGCAGTTACTTGGGGAGGGAACTGTTTTTT. Translating gives CASSYLGRELFF.

This chain uses TRBV5-6 with TRBJ2-7; tentatively, D is TRBD2 (5 bases). Trimming cost V 0 bases and J 4 bases, with 20 bases left between them. This CDR3 spans 17 amino acids. Germline V lookup: CDR1 SGHDT, CDR2 YYEEEE. The CDR3 sequence is CASSLVVEDRQRYEQYF. Written as DNA, the CDR3 is TGTGCCAGCAGCTTGGTGGTCGAGGACCGGCAGCGGTACGAGCAGTACTTC.

This chain connects TRBV5-8 to TRBJ2-3, with D hard to call. Germline lookup yields CDR1 SGHTS and CDR2 YDEGEE. V was pared by 2 bases and J by 7 bases, with 5 bases between. The CDR3 spans 11 residues. CDR3 bases: TGTGCCAGCAGCTTTCAGTATACGCAGTATTTT. It is translated as CASSFQYTQYF.

The chain employs TRBV5-4 and TRBJ2-2; D gene ambiguous. Between the trimmed V and J ends, which lost 0 bases and 1 base, there was a span of 4 bases. Germline V gene sequence: CDR1 SGHNT, CDR2 YYREEE (reference sequence). The length of the CDR3 is 14 residues. The CDR3 nucleotides read TGTGCCAGCAGCTTGGACAGGAACACCGGGGAGCTGTTTTTT. The encoded protein is CASSLDRNTGELFF.

The chain combines TRBV11-2 with TRBJ1-1; no clear D. The CDR3 is made up of 12 amino acids. V lost 5 bases and J 11 bases, leaving 15 bases between the germline ends. Germline CDR1 SGHAT, CDR2 FQNNGV. CDR3 in amino acids: CASSHLVTGAFF. CDR3 sequence (DNA): TGTGCCAGCAGCCACTTAGTGACTGGCGCTTTCTTT.

The V gene is TRBV27, the J gene TRBJ1-2; possibly TRBD1 for D (5 bases). CDR3 length equals 16 residues. V was trimmed by 4 bases and J by 1 base, leaving 16 bases between them. The germline gives CDR1 MNHEY, CDR2 SMNVEV (reference sequence). CDR3 bases: TGTGCCAGCAGTTCCTCCCACCAGGGCTTTAACTATGGCTACACCTTC. It encodes CASSSSHQGFNYGYTF.

The CDR3 is CASSNRGTGNEQFF. CDR3 nucleotide sequence: TGCGCCAGCAGCAACAGGGGGACCGGCAATGAGCAGTTCTTC. The genes are TRBV5-1 and TRBJ2-1, with 8 bases matching TRBD1. Germline-derived CDR1 and CDR2 are SGHRS and YFSETQ. CDR3 length equals 14 residues. The V and J ends lost 4 bases and 6 bases, in that order; junction bases with no gene match: 6.

This clone was found a few times. The chain joins TRBV5-8 to TRBJ1-4; maybe TRBD1 (6 bases). The germline gives CDR1 SGHTS, CDR2 YDEGEE. This CDR3 region has 17 residues. V was clipped by 0 bases and J by 7 bases, with 19 bases between them. This CDR3 reads CASSLENRQVEGEKLFF. CDR3 nucleotide sequence: TGTGCCAGCAGCTTGGAGAATCGACAGGTTGAAGGTGAAAAACTGTTTTTT.

The chain has TRBV19 and TRBJ2-3, with D perhaps TRBD1 (6 bases). Germline V gene data show CDR1 as LNHDA and CDR2 as SQIVND (reference sequence). This CDR3 region has 15 residues. Trimming cost V 9 bases and J 2 bases, with 18 bases left between them. The CDR3 reads CASQDSGRFTDTQYF. The CDR3 nucleotides are TGTGCCAGCCAGGACAGTGGCCGATTCACAGATACGCAGTATTTT.

CDR3 in DNA: TGTGCCAGCAGTGACTCGAGTCAGGGGAATTCACCCCTCCACTTT. As protein: CASSDSSQGNSPLHF. The rearrangement links TRBV6-4 to TRBJ1-6; perhaps TRBD1 as D (6 bases). V was cut by 0 bases and J by 7 bases, with 10 bases left in between. Per the germline V gene, CDR1 is MRHNA and CDR2 is SNTAGT. CDR3 length: 15 amino acids.

The rearrangement uses TRBV6-5 and TRBJ1-2; perhaps TRBD1 as D (6 bases). Germline loops: CDR1 MNHEY, CDR2 SVGAGI. The CDR3 consists of 12 residues. Trimming cost V 4 bases and J 8 bases, with 11 bases left between them. The CDR3 nucleotides are TGTGCCAGCAGTTCAAACAGGGTGGGCTACACCTTC. This codes for CASSSNRVGYTF.

The J gene is TRBJ2-7, the V gene TRBV2, with 9 bases aligning to TRBD2. With 2 bases clipped from V and 2 bases from J, the junction kept 10 bases outside the gene matches. Germline assignment: CDR1 SNHLY and CDR2 FYNNEI. The CDR3 has 17 amino acids. CDR3 residues: CASSESSTSGLTYEQYF. The CDR3, as DNA: TGTGCCAGCAGTGAATCCTCTACTAGCGGGTTGACCTACGAGCAGTACTTC.

The chain is built from TRBV18 and TRBJ2-1, with TRBD1 matching over 8 bases. The CDR3 runs to 16 residues. V lost 1 base and J lost 4; bases outside the gene matches: 6. Germline V CDR1 and CDR2: KGHSH, LQKENI. The CDR3 DNA is TGTGCCAGCTCACCACGAGAAGGACAGGGTTACAATGAGCAGTTCTTC. This gives the protein CASSPREGQGYNEQFF. The entire variable domain, with the rest obtained from reference TRBV18 and TRBJ2-1, is as follows: NAGVMQNPRHLVRRRGQEARLRCSPMKGHSHVYWYRQLPEEGLKFMVYLQKENIIDESGMPKERFSAEFPKEGPSILRIQQVVRGDSAAYFCASSPREGQGYNEQFFGPGTRLTVL.

This chain links TRBV7-6 with TRBJ1-4; 9 bases fit TRBD1. The CDR3 loop spans 16 amino acids. The germline V gene encodes CDR1 SGHVS and CDR2 FNYEAQ. J gave up 1 base and V 5 bases, and 5 bases lay outside the gene matches. The CDR3 DNA reads TGTGCCAGCAGCAAAGGACAGGGGCAAACTAATGAAAAACTGTTTTTT. It codes for CASSKGQGQTNEKLFF.

This clone appeared once. V gene TRBV7-2 combines with J gene TRBJ1-2; D not resolved. The V end lost 3 bases, the J end lost 1 base, and 15 bases lay between the germline ends. This CDR3 is 16 amino acids long. CDR1 is SGHTA and CDR2 is FQGNSA in the germline V gene. This CDR3 is CASSLGVHTRNYGYTF. CDR3 DNA sequence: TGTGCCAGCAGCTTGGGAGTACACACCCGTAACTATGGCTACACCTTC. The full variable domain, with the rest looked up from reference TRBV7-2 and TRBJ1-2, is GAGVSQSPSNKVTEKGKDVELRCDPISGHTALYWYRQSLGQGLEFLIYFQGNSAPDKSGLPSDRFSAERTGGSVSTLTIQRTQQEDSAVYLCASSLGVHTRNYGYTFGSGTRLTVV.

As regards this clone: This same CDR3 is encoded by further DNA sequences in the sample. V gene TRBV27 combines with J gene TRBJ1-6; tentative D call: TRBD1 (6 bases). CDR1 is MNHEY and CDR2 is SMNVEV in the germline V gene (reference sequence). The V end lost 5 bases, the J end lost 7 bases, and 15 bases lay between the germline ends. This CDR3 has 15 amino acids. The CDR3 DNA reads as TGTGCCAGCAGTCCCCTGGGGGCAGGGAATTCACCCCTCCACTTT. Amino acid sequence: CASSPLGAGNSPLHF.

The genes are TRBV18 and TRBJ2-2; perhaps TRBD2 as D (5 bases). Germline CDR1 KGHSH, CDR2 LQKENI. This CDR3 contains 15 residues. V dropped 2 bases and J dropped 0 bases, with 7 bases sitting between them. The CDR3 DNA reads TGTGCCAGCTCACCAATGCGGGCGAACACCGGGGAGCTGTTTTTT. Its translation is CASSPMRANTGELFF. The variable domain in full, completed from reference TRBV18 and TRBJ2-2, reads NAGVMQNPRHLVRRRGQEARLRCSPMKGHSHVYWYRQLPEEGLKFMVYLQKENIIDESGMPKERFSAEFPKEGPSILRIQQVVRGDSAAYFCASSPMRANTGELFFGEGSRLTVL.

The chain is built from TRBV7-6 and TRBJ1-1, with D perhaps TRBD1 (5 bases). The CDR3 spans 15 residues. V lost 1 base and J 1 base, leaving 10 bases between the germline ends. Germline values: CDR1 SGHVS, CDR2 FNYEAQ. The CDR3 DNA follows: TGTGCCAGCAGCTTAGGCCCCGGGGGGAACACTGAAGCTTTCTTT. Encoded protein: CASSLGPGGNTEAFF.

The chain uses TRBV5-1 and TRBJ1-2; 7 positions match TRBD1. This CDR3 comprises 18 residues. The V segment lost 4 bases and the J segment 4 bases; nucleotides outside the gene matches: 19. The V gene's germline CDR1 is SGHRS and CDR2 YFSETQ. The CDR3 DNA reads TGCGCCAGCAGCCTGGACGGGACAGAACGGGGGATTACCTATGGCTACACCTTC. Amino acids: CASSLDGTERGITYGYTF.

V is TRBV7-9 and J is TRBJ1-2, with D possibly TRBD1 on 5 matching bases. V was cut by 5 bases and J by 4 bases, with 17 bases left in between. There are 15 residues in the CDR3. Per the germline V gene, CDR1 is SEHNR and CDR2 is FQNEAQ (reference sequence). The CDR3 protein is CASSVPTVPFYGYTF. The CDR3 nucleotides read TGTGCCAGCAGCGTACCGACAGTCCCATTCTATGGCTACACCTTC.

The genes are TRBV7-8 and TRBJ1-1, with D perhaps matching TRBD1 (5 bases). Per germline, CDR1 SGHVS and CDR2 FQNEAQ. The CDR3 is 14 residues long. V shed 1 base and J shed 0 bases, with 6 bases lying between them. CDR3 in amino acids: CASSLGGVNTEAFF. DNA for the CDR3: TGTGCCAGCAGCTTAGGGGGGGTGAACACTGAAGCTTTCTTT.

The J gene is TRBJ1-5, the V gene TRBV19; possibly TRBD1 for D (6 bases). V was clipped by 6 bases and J by 8 bases, with 11 bases between them. Germline V gene sequence: CDR1 LNHDA, CDR2 SQIVND (reference sequence). The length of the CDR3 is 12 residues. DNA for the CDR3: TGTGCCAGTAGGGACAGCCTAGAGCCCCAGCATTTT. Its protein product is CASRDSLEPQHF.

The gene calls are TRBV27 and TRBJ2-7, with a tentative D call TRBD1 (6 bases). Trimming removed 6 bases at V and 5 bases at J, with 14 bases between. This CDR3 has 13 amino acids. The germline gives CDR1 MNHEY, CDR2 SMNVEV (reference sequence). The CDR3, as DNA: TGTGCCAGCAGGGGAAGGTGGGGGCACGAGCAGTACTTC. Translated: CASRGRWGHEQYF.

CDR3 residues: CASSSTTSGSTDTQYF. The CDR3 DNA reads TGTGCCAGCAGCTCCACTACCAGCGGGAGCACAGATACGCAGTATTTT. This rearrangement joins TRBV7-9 to TRBJ2-3; tentatively, D is TRBD2 (6 bases). In germline, CDR1 is SEHNR, CDR2 FQNEAQ (reference sequence). V was clipped by 4 bases and J by 0 bases, with 14 bases between them. The CDR3 is 16 amino acids.